The clone carrying this TCR beta chain has just one count. Germline V gene sequence: CDR1 MDHEN, CDR2 SYDVKM. CDR3 length: 15 residues. The germline V and J ends were trimmed by 8 bases and 0 bases, with 15 bases remaining between them. This table comes from immunoSEQ multiplex PCR, and its TCRdb copy is limited to in-frame clones, with some not included. The sample carries 110,000 to 150,000 clones, about 90% recorded once. The sample comes from a study of blood T cell repertoires in COVID-19. Study information: Samples of COVID-19 (acute and convalescent) were obtained from the United States, Italy and Spain.

Sequenced: peripheral blood. The sequence derives from a woman aged 50 to 60 with acute or convalescent COVID-19. The chain is built from TRBV28 and TRBJ2-3; possible D gene TRBD1, 6 bases. The CDR3 sequence is CASEEQGASTDTQYF. DNA for the CDR3: TGTGCCAGCGAAGAACAGGGTGCTAGCACAGATACGCAGTATTTT.